This T cell receptor (beta chain) comes out of a study of response to subunit inactivated influenza vaccine. TCRdb itself ran the RT-PCR reads through MiXCR, one entry per CDR3 protein. The table records some 600,000 distinct CDR3 sequences, roughly 15% of them present only once. CDR1 is SEHNR and CDR2 is FQNEAQ in the germline V gene (reference sequence). There are 16 residues in the CDR3. The V end was cut by 1 base, the J end by 2 bases, with 13 bases between. General observations from the study: Seasonal influenza vaccination, on each occasion, was suggested by the authors to recruit few new T cells.

This clonotype showed up just a few times. What it recognizes is unknown. The chain uses TRBV7-9 and TRBJ2-3; D is possibly TRBD1 (5 bases). Sequencing was performed on PBMCs from blood, taken around two weeks before vaccination. The sequence came from a man aged 50 to 60 who received an inactivated influenza vaccine. CDR3 nucleotides: TGTGCCAGCAGCTTAGAATCCCACAGGTCCACAGATACGCAGTATTTT. It translates to CASSLESHRSTDTQYF.